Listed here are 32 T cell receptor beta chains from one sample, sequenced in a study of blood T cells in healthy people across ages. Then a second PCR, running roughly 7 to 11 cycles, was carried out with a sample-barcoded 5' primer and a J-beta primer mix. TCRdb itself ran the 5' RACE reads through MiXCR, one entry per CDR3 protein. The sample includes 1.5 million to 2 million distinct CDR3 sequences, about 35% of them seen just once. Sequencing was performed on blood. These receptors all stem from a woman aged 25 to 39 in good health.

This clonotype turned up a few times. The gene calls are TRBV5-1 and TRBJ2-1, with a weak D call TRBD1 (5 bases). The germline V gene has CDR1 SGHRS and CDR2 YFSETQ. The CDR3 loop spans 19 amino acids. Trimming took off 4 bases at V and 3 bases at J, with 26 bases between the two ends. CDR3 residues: CASSPRMTEHNMNYNEQFF. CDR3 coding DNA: TGCGCCAGCAGCCCCCGAATGACAGAACACAACATGAACTACAATGAGCAGTTCTTC.

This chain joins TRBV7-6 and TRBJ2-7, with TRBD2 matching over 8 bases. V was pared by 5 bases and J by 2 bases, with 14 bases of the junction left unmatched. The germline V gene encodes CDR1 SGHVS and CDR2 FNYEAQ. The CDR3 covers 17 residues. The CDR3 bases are TGTGCCAGCAGCATAGTAGCGGGGCAGGCCCAGGCCTACGAGCAGTACTTC. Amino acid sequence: CASSIVAGQAQAYEQYF.

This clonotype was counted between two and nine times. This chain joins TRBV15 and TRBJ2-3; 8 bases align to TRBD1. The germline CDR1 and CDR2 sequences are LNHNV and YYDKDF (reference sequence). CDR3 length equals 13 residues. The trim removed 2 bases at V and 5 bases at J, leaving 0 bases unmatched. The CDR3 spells CATSRTGGDTQYF. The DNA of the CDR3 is TGTGCCACCAGCAGAACAGGGGGAGATACGCAGTATTTT.

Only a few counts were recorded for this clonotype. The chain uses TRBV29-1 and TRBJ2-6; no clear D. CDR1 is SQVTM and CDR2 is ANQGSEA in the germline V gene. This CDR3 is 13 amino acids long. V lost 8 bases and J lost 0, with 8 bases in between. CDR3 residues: CSIYLSGANVLTF. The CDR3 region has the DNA TGCAGCATCTACCTCTCTGGGGCCAACGTCCTGACTTTC.

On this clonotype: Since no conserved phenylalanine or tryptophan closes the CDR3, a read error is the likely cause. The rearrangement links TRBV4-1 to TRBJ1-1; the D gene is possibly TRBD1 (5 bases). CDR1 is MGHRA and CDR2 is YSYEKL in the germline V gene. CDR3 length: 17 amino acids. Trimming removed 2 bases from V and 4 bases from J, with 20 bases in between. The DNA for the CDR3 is TGCGCCAGCAGCCAACGGGGCTCATCGACGGAGGGCACTGAAGCTTTCCTT. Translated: CASSQRGSSTEGTEAFL.

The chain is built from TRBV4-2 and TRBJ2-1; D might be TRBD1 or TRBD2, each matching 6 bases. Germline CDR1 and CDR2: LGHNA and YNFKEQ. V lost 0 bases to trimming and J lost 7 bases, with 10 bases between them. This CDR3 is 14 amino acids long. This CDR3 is CASSQELGGNEQFF. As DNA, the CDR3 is TGTGCCAGCAGCCAAGAATTAGGGGGGAATGAGCAGTTCTTC.

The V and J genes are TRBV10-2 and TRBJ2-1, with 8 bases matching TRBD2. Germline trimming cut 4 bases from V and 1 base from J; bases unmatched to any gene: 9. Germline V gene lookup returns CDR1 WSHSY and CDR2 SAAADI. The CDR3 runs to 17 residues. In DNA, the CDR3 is TGCGCCAGCAGTGTTGGTAGCGGGGCCTTATCCTACAATGAGCAGTTCTTC. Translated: CASSVGSGALSYNEQFF.

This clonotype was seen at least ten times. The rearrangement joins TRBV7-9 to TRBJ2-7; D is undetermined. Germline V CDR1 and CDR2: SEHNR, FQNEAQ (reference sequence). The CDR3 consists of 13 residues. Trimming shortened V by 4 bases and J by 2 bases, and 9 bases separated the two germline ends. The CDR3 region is CASSYLGTYEQYF. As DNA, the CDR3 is TGTGCCAGCAGCTATCTAGGGACCTACGAGCAGTACTTC.

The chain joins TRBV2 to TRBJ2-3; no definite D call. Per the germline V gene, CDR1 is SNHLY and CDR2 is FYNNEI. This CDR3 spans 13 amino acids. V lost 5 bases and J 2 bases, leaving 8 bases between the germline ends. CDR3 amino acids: CASSRPLTDTQYF. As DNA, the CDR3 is TGTGCCAGCAGTCGGCCGCTCACAGATACGCAGTATTTT.

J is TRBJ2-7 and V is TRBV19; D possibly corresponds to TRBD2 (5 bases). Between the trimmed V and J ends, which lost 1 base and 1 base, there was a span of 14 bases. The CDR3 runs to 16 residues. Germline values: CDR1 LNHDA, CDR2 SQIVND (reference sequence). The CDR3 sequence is CASSIVGSGSSYEQYF. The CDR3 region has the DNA TGTGCCAGTAGTATAGTGGGAAGCGGCTCTTCCTACGAGCAGTACTTC. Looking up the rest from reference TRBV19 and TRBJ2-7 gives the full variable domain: DGGITQSPKYLFRKEGQNVTLSCEQNLNHDAMYWYRQDPGQGLRLIYYSQIVNDFQKGDIAEGYSVSREKKESFPLTVTSAQKNPTAFYLCASSIVGSGSSYEQYFGPGTRLTVT.

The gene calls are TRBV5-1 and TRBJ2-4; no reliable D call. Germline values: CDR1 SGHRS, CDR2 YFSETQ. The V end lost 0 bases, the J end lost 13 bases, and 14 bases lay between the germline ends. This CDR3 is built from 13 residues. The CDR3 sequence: CASSLGRNYGQYF. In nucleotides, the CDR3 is TGCGCCAGCAGCTTGGGCCGAAACTACGGGCAGTACTTC. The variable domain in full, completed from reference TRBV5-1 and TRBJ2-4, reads KAGVTQTPRYLIKTRGQQVTLSCSPISGHRSVSWYQQTPGQGLQFLFEYFSETQRNKGNFPGRFSGRQFSNSRSEMNVSTLELGDSALYLCASSLGRNYGQYFGAGTRLSVL.

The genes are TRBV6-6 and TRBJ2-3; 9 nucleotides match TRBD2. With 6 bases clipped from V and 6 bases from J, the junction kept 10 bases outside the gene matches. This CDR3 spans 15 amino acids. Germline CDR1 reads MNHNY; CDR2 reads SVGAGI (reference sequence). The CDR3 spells CASSLTSGGEDTQYF. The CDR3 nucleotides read TGTGCCAGCAGCCTGACTAGCGGTGGGGAGGATACGCAGTATTTT.

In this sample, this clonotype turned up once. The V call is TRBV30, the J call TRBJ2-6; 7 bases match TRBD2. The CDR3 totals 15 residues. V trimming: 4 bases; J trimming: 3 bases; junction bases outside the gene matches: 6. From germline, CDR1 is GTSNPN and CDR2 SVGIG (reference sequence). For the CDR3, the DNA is TGTGCCTGGACAGGGAGGGGTCTTGGGGCCAACGTCCTGACTTTC. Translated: CAWTGRGLGANVLTF.

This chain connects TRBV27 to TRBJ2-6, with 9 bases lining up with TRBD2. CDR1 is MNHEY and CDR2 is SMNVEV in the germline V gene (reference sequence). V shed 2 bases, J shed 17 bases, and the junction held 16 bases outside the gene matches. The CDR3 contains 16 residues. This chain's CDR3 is CASSLLSASGVGRVTF. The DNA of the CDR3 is TGTGCCAGCAGTTTACTTTCGGCTAGCGGGGTCGGCCGGGTGACTTTC.

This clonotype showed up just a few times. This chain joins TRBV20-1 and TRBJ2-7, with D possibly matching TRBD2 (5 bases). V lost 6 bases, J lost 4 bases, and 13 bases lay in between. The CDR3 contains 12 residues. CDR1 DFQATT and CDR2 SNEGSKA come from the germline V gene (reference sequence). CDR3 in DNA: TGCAGTGCAAGCGGAGCGGTGTACGAGCAGTACTTC. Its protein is CSASGAVYEQYF.

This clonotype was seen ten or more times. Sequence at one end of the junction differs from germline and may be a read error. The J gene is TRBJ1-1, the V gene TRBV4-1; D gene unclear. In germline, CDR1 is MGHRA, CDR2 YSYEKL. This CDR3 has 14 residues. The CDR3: CASSQGQLNTEAFF. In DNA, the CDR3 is TGTGCCAGCAGCCAAGGCCAGCTGAACACTGAAGCTTTCTTT.

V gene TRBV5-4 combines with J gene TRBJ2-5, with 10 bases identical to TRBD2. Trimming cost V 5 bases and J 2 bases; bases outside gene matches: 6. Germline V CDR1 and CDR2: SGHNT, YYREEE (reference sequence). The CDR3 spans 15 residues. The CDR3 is CASSKSGREQETQYF. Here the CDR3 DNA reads TGTGCCAGCAGTAAAAGCGGGAGGGAACAAGAGACCCAGTACTTC.

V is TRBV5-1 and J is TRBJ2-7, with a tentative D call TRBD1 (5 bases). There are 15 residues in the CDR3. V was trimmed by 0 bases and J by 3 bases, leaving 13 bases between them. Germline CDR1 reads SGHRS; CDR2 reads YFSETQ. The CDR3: CASSLGATADYEQYF. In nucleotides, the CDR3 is TGCGCCAGCAGCTTGGGGGCGACAGCTGACTACGAGCAGTACTTC.

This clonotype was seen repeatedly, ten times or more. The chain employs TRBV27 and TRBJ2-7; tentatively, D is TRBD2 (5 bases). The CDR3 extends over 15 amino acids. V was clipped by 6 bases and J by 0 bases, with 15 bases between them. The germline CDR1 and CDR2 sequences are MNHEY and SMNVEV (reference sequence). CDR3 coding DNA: TGTGCCAGCAGCATAACGGGATTCAGCTCCTACGAGCAGTACTTC. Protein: CASSITGFSSYEQYF.

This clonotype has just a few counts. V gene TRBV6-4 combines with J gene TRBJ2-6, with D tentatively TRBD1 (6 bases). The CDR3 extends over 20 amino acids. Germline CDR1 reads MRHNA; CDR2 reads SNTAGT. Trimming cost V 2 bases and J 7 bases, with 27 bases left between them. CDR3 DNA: TGTGCCAGCAGTGACCGGGTAGGGGGTCCTTCGGGGCTGGGTGCCAACGTCCTGACTTTC. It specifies CASSDRVGGPSGLGANVLTF.

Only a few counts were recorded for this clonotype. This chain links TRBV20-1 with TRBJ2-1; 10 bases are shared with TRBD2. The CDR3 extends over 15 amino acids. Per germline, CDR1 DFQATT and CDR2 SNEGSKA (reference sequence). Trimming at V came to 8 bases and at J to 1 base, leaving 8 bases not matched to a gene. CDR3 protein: CSTRKREGSYNEQFF. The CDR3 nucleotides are TGCAGTACAAGGAAGCGGGAGGGGTCCTACAATGAGCAGTTCTTC.

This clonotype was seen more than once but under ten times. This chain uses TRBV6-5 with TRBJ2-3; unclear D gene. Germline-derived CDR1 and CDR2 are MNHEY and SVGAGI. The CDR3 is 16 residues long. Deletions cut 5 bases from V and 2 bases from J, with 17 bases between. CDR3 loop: CASSNFPLANTDTQYF. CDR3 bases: TGTGCCAGCAGTAACTTCCCACTGGCTAACACAGATACGCAGTATTTT.

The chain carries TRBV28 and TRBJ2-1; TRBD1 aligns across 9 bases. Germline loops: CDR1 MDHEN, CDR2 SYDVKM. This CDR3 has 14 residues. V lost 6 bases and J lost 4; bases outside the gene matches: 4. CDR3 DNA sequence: TGTGCCAGCAGGGAGGGACAGGGTTACAATGAGCAGTTCTTC. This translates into CASREGQGYNEQFF.

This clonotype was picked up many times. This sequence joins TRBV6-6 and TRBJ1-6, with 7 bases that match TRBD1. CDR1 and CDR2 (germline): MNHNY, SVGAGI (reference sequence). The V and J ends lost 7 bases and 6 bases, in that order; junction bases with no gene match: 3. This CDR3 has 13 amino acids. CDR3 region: CASKGQSNSPLHF. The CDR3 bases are TGTGCCAGCAAGGGACAGTCTAATTCACCCCTCCACTTT.

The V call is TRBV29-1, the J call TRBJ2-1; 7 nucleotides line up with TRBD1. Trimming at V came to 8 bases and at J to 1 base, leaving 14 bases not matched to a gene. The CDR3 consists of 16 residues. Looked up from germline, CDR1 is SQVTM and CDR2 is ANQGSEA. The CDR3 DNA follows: TGCAGCTCAGTCCGATTCGACAGGGCTTCCTACAATGAGCAGTTCTTC. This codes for CSSVRFDRASYNEQFF.

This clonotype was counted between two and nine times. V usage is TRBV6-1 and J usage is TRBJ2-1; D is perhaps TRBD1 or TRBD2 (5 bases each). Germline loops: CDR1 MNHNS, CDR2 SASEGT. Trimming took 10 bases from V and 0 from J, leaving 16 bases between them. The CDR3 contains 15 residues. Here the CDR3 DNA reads TGTGCCACCGCCTCTTGGGGGAGCTCCTACAATGAGCAGTTCTTC. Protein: CATASWGSSYNEQFF.

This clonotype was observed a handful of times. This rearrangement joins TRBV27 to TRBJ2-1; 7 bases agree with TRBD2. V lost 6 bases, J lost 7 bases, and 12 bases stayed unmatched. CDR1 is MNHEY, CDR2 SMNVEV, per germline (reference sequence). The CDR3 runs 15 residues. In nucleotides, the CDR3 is TGTGCCAGCAGCCTTGGGGCCAGCGGGATAAATGAGCAGTTCTTC. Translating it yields CASSLGASGINEQFF.

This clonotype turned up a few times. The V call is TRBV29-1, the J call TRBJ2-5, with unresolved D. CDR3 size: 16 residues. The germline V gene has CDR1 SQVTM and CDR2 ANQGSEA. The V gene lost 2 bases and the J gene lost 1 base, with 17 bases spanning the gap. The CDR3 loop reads CSVENPLEPPQETQYF. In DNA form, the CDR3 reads TGCAGCGTTGAAAACCCACTTGAACCTCCCCAAGAGACCCAGTACTTC.

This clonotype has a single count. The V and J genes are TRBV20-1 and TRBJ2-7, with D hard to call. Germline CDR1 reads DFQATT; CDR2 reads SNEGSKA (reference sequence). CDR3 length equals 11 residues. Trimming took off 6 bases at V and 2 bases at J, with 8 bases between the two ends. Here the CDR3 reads CSATVPYEQYF. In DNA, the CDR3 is TGCAGTGCCACTGTCCCCTACGAGCAGTACTTC.

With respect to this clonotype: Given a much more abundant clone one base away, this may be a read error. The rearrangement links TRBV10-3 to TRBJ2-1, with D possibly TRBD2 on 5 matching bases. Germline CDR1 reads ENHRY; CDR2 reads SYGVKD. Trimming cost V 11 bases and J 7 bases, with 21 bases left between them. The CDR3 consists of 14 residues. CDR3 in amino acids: CAVWRGVSGNEQFF. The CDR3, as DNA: TGTGCCGTCTGGAGAGGTGTTTCGGGGAATGAGCAGTTCTTC.

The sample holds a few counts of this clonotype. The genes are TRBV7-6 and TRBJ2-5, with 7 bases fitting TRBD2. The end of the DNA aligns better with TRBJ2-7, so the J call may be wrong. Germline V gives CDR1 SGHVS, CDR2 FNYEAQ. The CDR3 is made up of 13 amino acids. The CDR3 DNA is TGTGCCAGCAGCCCTTGGGGGAGGGACGAGCAGTACTTC. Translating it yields CASSPWGRDEQYF.

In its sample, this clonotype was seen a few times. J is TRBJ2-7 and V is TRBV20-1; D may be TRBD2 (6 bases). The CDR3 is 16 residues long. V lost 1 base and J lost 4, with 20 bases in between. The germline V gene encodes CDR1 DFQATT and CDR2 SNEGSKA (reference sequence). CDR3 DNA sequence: TGCAGTGCTAGAGTGGTGCGGCGGGGAGAGCTTTACGAGCAGTACTTC. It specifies CSARVVRRGELYEQYF.